Below are 29 T cell receptor beta chains sequenced from a single sample in a study of identical twins. From the 5' RACE reads, TCRdb called clonotypes with MiXCR, one entry per CDR3 protein. The sample shows hundreds of thousands of distinct CDR3 sequences, around 7.6% of them seen only once. The same sample was also used in a study of yellow fever vaccine responses in identical twins.

The sequenced sample consisted of CD8+ T cells sorted from blood. Receptors were obtained from a woman between 18 and 30 years old in good health.

The chain links TRBV5-1 to TRBJ2-2, with 10 bases that match TRBD1. Looked up from germline, CDR1 is SGHRS and CDR2 is YFSETQ. The length of the CDR3 is 16 residues. V was pared by 4 bases and J by 9 bases, with 12 bases of the junction left unmatched. The CDR3 loop is CASSPDGTGVVRELFF. CDR3 DNA: TGCGCCAGCAGCCCGGACGGGACAGGGGTGGTCCGGGAGCTGTTTTTT.

The chain couples TRBV7-9 to TRBJ2-2; D remains unclear. This CDR3 comprises 16 residues. Germline-derived CDR1 and CDR2 are SEHNR and FQNEAQ (reference sequence). Trimming left V 1 base short and J 0 bases short, with 9 bases between. CDR3 in DNA: TGTGCCAGCAGCTTAGGTTATCCCGCGAACACCGGGGAGCTGTTTTTT. Translated: CASSLGYPANTGELFF. Drawing the rest from reference TRBV7-9 and TRBJ2-2, the complete variable domain is DTGVSQNPRHKITKRGQNVTFRCDPISEHNRLYWYRQTLGQGPEFLTYFQNEAQLEKSRLLSDRFSAERPKGSFSTLEIQRTEQGDSAMYLCASSLGYPANTGELFFGEGSRLTVL.

This clonotype was seen at least ten times. In DNA, the CDR3 is TGTGCCAGTAGTATAGCGGGTGGGGCCACAGATACGCAGTATTTT. It codes for CASSIAGGATDTQYF. The chain is built from TRBV19 and TRBJ2-3, with D possibly being TRBD1 (5 bases). This CDR3 is 15 amino acids long. V was cut by 1 base and J by 2 bases, with 10 bases left in between. Germline V gene sequence: CDR1 LNHDA, CDR2 SQIVND (reference sequence).

This chain connects TRBV27 to TRBJ2-1, with D perhaps TRBD2 (5 bases). This CDR3 comprises 13 residues. CDR1 is MNHEY, CDR2 SMNVEV, per germline (reference sequence). V was trimmed by 3 bases and J by 9 bases, leaving 12 bases between them. CDR3 DNA: TGTGCCAGCAGTTTGGGTCTAGCTGGTGAGCAGTTCTTC. Translating it yields CASSLGLAGEQFF.

The sample holds many counts of this clonotype. This chain links TRBV2 with TRBJ1-6; D gene ambiguous. Trimming shortened V by 3 bases and J by 6 bases, and 12 bases separated the two germline ends. Germline CDR1 SNHLY, CDR2 FYNNEI. The CDR3 has 15 residues. The CDR3 DNA follows: TGTGCCAGCAGTGATTTTAAGGAACTTAATTCACCCCTCCACTTT. Translation: CASSDFKELNSPLHF.

The chain uses TRBV7-9 and TRBJ1-1, with 9 bases lining up with TRBD1. Trimming at V came to 6 bases and at J to 0 bases, leaving 8 bases not matched to a gene. Germline values: CDR1 SEHNR, CDR2 FQNEAQ (reference sequence). CDR3 size: 16 residues. In DNA, the CDR3 is TGTGCCAGCAGATCGGGGACAGGGCACCTGAACACTGAAGCTTTCTTT. It is translated as CASRSGTGHLNTEAFF.

This clonotype was counted between two and nine times. The genes are TRBV9 and TRBJ1-1; D unclear. The CDR3 is 13 amino acids. The germline gives CDR1 SGDLS, CDR2 YYNGEE. Trimming took off 0 bases at V and 3 bases at J, with 6 bases between the two ends. The CDR3 coding sequence is TGTGCCAGCAGCGTAGGTGGGCACACTGAAGCTTTCTTT. It specifies CASSVGGHTEAFF.

This clonotype was seen a handful of times. V gene TRBV12-3 or TRBV12-4 combines with J gene TRBJ2-3, with 7 bases that match TRBD1. The CDR3 is 15 residues long. V trimming: 3 bases; J trimming: 4 bases; junction bases outside the gene matches: 7. This chain's CDR3 is CASSLWTGVADTQYF. For the CDR3, the DNA is TGTGCCAGCAGTTTGTGGACAGGAGTGGCAGATACGCAGTATTTT.

This clonotype showed up many times. The rearrangement links TRBV15 to TRBJ2-2; TRBD2 aligns across 7 bases. Per the germline V gene, CDR1 is LNHNV and CDR2 is YYDKDF (reference sequence). Trimming removed 2 bases from V and 1 base from J; junction bases left unmatched: 13. The CDR3 has 19 amino acids. The CDR3 loop reads CATSRSRSPGLQNTGELFF. The DNA of the CDR3 is TGTGCCACCAGCAGATCTCGCTCCCCGGGACTACAGAACACCGGGGAGCTGTTTTTT.

In this sample, this clonotype turned up many times. This rearrangement joins TRBV20-1 to TRBJ2-3; D might be TRBD2 (6 bases). The V end lost 6 bases, the J end lost 4 bases, and 17 bases lay between the germline ends. CDR3 size: 14 residues. Germline V gene data show CDR1 as DFQATT and CDR2 as SNEGSKA (reference sequence). The CDR3 loop reads CSAEDYLPADTQYF. CDR3 DNA: TGCAGTGCCGAGGACTACCTTCCTGCAGATACGCAGTATTTT.

This clonotype was counted many times. The chain links TRBV27 to TRBJ2-7, with TRBD1 matching over 11 bases. J gave up 4 bases and V 5 bases, and 4 bases lay outside the gene matches. This CDR3 region has 14 residues. Germline lookup yields CDR1 MNHEY and CDR2 SMNVEV (reference sequence). In nucleotides, the CDR3 is TGTGCCAGCAGTGCAGGACAGGGGGCTTACGAGCAGTACTTC. Translating it yields CASSAGQGAYEQYF.

This clonotype was counted at least ten times. This rearrangement joins TRBV6-1 to TRBJ2-4, with 9 positions matching TRBD1. Unmatched junction bases numbered 6, after V lost 4 bases and J lost 8 bases. The CDR3 has 14 residues. Germline V gene sequence: CDR1 MNHNS, CDR2 SASEGT. The CDR3 reads CASSGGQGRDIQYF. CDR3 DNA: TGTGCCAGCAGTGGGGGACAGGGTCGGGACATTCAGTACTTC.

This clonotype was seen ten or more times. This rearrangement joins TRBV24-1 to TRBJ2-1; 9 bases line up with TRBD2. V lost 1 base to trimming and J lost 7 bases; unmatched junction nucleotides: 10. This CDR3 has 17 residues. Germline CDR1 and CDR2: KGHDR and SFDVKD. For the CDR3, the DNA is TGTGCCACCAGTGATTTCGGCCCAACGGCGGGGGGGAATGAGCAGTTCTTC. Its translation is CATSDFGPTAGGNEQFF.

This clonotype was seen a few times. J is TRBJ2-1 and V is TRBV10-2, with 9 nucleotides matching TRBD2. CDR1 and CDR2 from the germline V gene are WSHSY and SAAADI. The ends lost 4 bases at V and 5 bases at J; junction bases unmatched: 3. This CDR3 is built from 14 residues. The DNA of the CDR3 is TGCGCCAGCAGTGGACTAGCGGCTAACAATGAGCAGTTCTTC. It specifies CASSGLAANNEQFF.

This clonotype has just a few counts. The chain joins TRBV10-2 to TRBJ2-1, with TRBD2 matching over 13 bases. The V segment lost 7 bases and the J segment 6 bases; nucleotides outside the gene matches: 6. CDR1 is WSHSY and CDR2 is SAAADI in the germline V gene. CDR3 size: 15 residues. The CDR3 sequence: CASIKLAGGSNEQFF. The CDR3 nucleotides are TGCGCCAGCATTAAACTAGCGGGAGGGTCCAATGAGCAGTTCTTC.

This clonotype was seen only a few times. This sequence joins TRBV5-6 and TRBJ2-5; D is unresolved. This CDR3 region has 11 residues. The germline CDR1 and CDR2 sequences are SGHDT and YYEEEE. Trimming removed 4 bases from V and 5 bases from J, with 6 bases in between. The CDR3 spells CASSQSETQYF. The DNA of the CDR3 is TGTGCCAGCAGCCAATCGGAGACCCAGTACTTC.

There are a few counts of this clonotype. The chain is built from TRBV7-2 and TRBJ1-5; no clear D gene. The CDR3 consists of 15 residues. Germline V CDR1 and CDR2: SGHTA, FQGNSA. V was trimmed by 1 base and J by 3 bases, leaving 10 bases between them. The CDR3 here is CASSLENRDNQPQHF. The CDR3 DNA is TGTGCCAGCAGCTTAGAAAACAGAGACAATCAGCCCCAGCATTTT.

This clonotype has a handful of counts. The chain couples TRBV5-5 to TRBJ1-2, with TRBD1 matching 7 bases. Losses at the gene ends were 4 bases for V and 2 bases for J; bases not matched to a gene: 5. Germline values: CDR1 SGHKS, CDR2 YYEKEE (reference sequence). CDR3 length: 14 residues. As DNA, the CDR3 is TGTGCCAGCAGCATGGAGACAGGGAACTATGGCTACACCTTC. Amino acids: CASSMETGNYGYTF. Full variable domain (missing parts from reference TRBV5-5 and TRBJ1-2): DAGVTQSPTHLIKTRGQQVTLRCSPISGHKSVSWYQQVLGQGPQFIFQYYEKEERGRGNFPDRFSARQFPNYSSELNVNALLLGDSALYLCASSMETGNYGYTFGSGTRLTVV.

This clonotype was detected many times. The chain recombines TRBV4-1 with TRBJ1-1, with TRBD1 as a possible D gene (5 bases). The CDR3 contains 13 residues. The germline V gene has CDR1 MGHRA and CDR2 YSYEKL. The ends were cut back, 2 bases at V and 1 base at J, with 5 bases in the middle. The DNA for the CDR3 is TGCGCCAGCAGCCAAAGGGGGAACACTGAAGCTTTCTTT. Translated: CASSQRGNTEAFF.

The chain combines TRBV10-2 with TRBJ2-5, with 13 bases identical to TRBD2. Germline CDR1 WSHSY, CDR2 SAAADI. After removal of 3 bases from V and 4 bases from J, the junction contained 5 bases not matched to a gene. The length of the CDR3 is 16 residues. The DNA of the CDR3 is TGCGCCAGCAGTGACTGGACTAGCGGGAGAGGAGAGACCCAGTACTTC. This codes for CASSDWTSGRGETQYF.

This clonotype was observed many times. The rearrangement links TRBV12-3 or TRBV12-4 to TRBJ2-7, with TRBD2 identical over 11 bases. The J segment lost 6 bases and the V segment lost 6 bases, leaving 10 bases of the junction unmatched. This CDR3 comprises 15 residues. The chain's CDR3 is CASSLLAGGYSEQYF. The CDR3 DNA follows: TGTGCCAGCAGCTTGCTAGCGGGAGGTTACAGCGAGCAGTACTTC.

This clonotype was seen ten or more times. V usage is TRBV11-2 and J usage is TRBJ2-2; tentatively, D is TRBD1 or TRBD2 (7 bases each). The V and J ends lost 7 bases and 3 bases respectively, with 18 bases between them. Germline V lookup: CDR1 SGHAT, CDR2 FQNNGV. There are 16 residues in the CDR3. CDR3 in DNA: TGTGCCAGCACCCTAGCGGCAGGGGGGCACACCGGGGAGCTGTTTTTT. The encoded protein is CASTLAAGGHTGELFF.

This chain joins TRBV5-1 and TRBJ1-1; D may be TRBD1 (6 bases). CDR1 and CDR2 (germline): SGHRS, YFSETQ. There are 16 residues in the CDR3. Trimming stripped 4 bases from V and 2 bases from J, with 18 bases between. CDR3 sequence (DNA): TGCGCCAGCAGCCCTAAAACATCGACAGGCAACACTGAAGCTTTCTTT. Translated, it gives CASSPKTSTGNTEAFF.

This clonotype was seen more than once but under ten times. The J gene is TRBJ1-1, the V gene TRBV20-1; D is ambiguous. Germline CDR1 DFQATT, CDR2 SNEGSKA (reference sequence). This CDR3 is built from 13 residues. Trimming stripped 5 bases from V and 3 bases from J, with 13 bases between. In DNA form, the CDR3 reads TGCAGTGCTCCCCTAGATGCGGACACTGAAGCTTTCTTT. It encodes CSAPLDADTEAFF.

This clonotype was observed many times. The chain carries TRBV4-2 and TRBJ1-1, with 7 bases aligning to TRBD1. V dropped 1 base and J dropped 0; count of bases not matched to a gene: 2. The CDR3 length is 15 residues. Germline CDR1 reads LGHNA; CDR2 reads YNFKEQ. The CDR3, as DNA: TGTGCCAGCAGCCAAGTACAGGGGATGAACACTGAAGCTTTCTTT. Its translation: CASSQVQGMNTEAFF.

This clonotype has a count of ten or more. The chain has TRBV6-5 and TRBJ1-2, with D hard to call. This CDR3 spans 15 amino acids. V dropped 5 bases and J dropped 5 bases, with 18 bases sitting between them. The V gene's germline CDR1 is MNHEY and CDR2 SVGAGI. In nucleotides, the CDR3 is TGTGCCAGCAGTCACGACTCCGACGACGGTTATGGCTACACCTTC. It specifies CASSHDSDDGYGYTF.

This clonotype was seen at least ten times. This rearrangement joins TRBV29-1 to TRBJ2-7; 9 nucleotides align to TRBD2. The CDR3 length is 13 residues. Germline V gives CDR1 SQVTM, CDR2 ANQGSEA. V dropped 6 bases and J dropped 3; count of bases not matched to a gene: 6. This CDR3 is CSVRSGSGYEQYF. The CDR3 region has the DNA TGCAGCGTCCGTAGCGGGAGCGGCTACGAGCAGTACTTC.

This chain connects TRBV7-7 to TRBJ2-1, with TRBD2 matching 7 bases. This CDR3 is built from 15 residues. The germline V gene encodes CDR1 SSHAT and CDR2 FNYEAQ (reference sequence). V lost 1 base to trimming and J lost 8 bases; unmatched junction nucleotides: 8. As DNA, the CDR3 is TGTGCCAGCAGCTTAGGGACTAGTCTCCGCGATGAGCAGTTCTTC. Translated: CASSLGTSLRDEQFF.

This clonotype was counted many times. This sequence joins TRBV11-1 and TRBJ2-2; no clear D gene. Germline values: CDR1 SGHAT, CDR2 FQDESV (reference sequence). V was clipped by 5 bases and J by 5 bases, with 12 bases between them. The CDR3 consists of 14 residues. In DNA, the CDR3 is TGTGCCAGCAGCGTGCTAGTTGATACCGGGGAGCTGTTTTTT. This gives the protein CASSVLVDTGELFF.